These 5 T cell receptor beta chains share one sample of origin, sequenced in a study of metastatic and nonmetastatic thyroid tumors. With MiXCR, TCRdb called clones anew from the PCR reads. The sample lists about 40,000 clones; 10% to 12% were seen once. Every patient underwent thyroid surgery untreated. Material for sequencing was blood. The receptors come from a female donor with papillary thyroid cancer or a benign thyroid nodule (not recorded which). Some clones in this sample may be carry-over from other donors' samples.

The chain couples TRBV20-1 to TRBJ1-2; D may be TRBD1 (5 bases). Trimming cost V 2 bases and J 4 bases, with 14 bases left between them. Looked up from germline, CDR1 is DFQATT and CDR2 is SNEGSKA (reference sequence). The CDR3 is 14 amino acids. This CDR3 is CSARSSGTGYGYTF. The CDR3 DNA reads as TGCAGTGCTAGATCTTCCGGGACGGGCTATGGCTACACCTTC.

Ten or more counts support this clone. V gene TRBV14 combines with J gene TRBJ2-5; D might be TRBD1 (6 bases). CDR1 and CDR2 from the germline V gene are SGHDN and FVKESK. Trimming removed 6 bases at V and 5 bases at J, with 13 bases between. The CDR3 runs 13 residues. The CDR3 here is CASRDTGLETQYF. CDR3 coding DNA: TGTGCCAGCAGGGATACAGGGTTGGAGACCCAGTACTTC.

This clone occurred a few times. The rearrangement joins TRBV2 to TRBJ1-5; weak D call: TRBD1 (5 bases). The CDR3 is 13 residues long. V dropped 7 bases and J dropped 10 bases, with 17 bases sitting between them. The germline CDR1 and CDR2 sequences are SNHLY and FYNNEI. CDR3 amino acids: CASTTGGVGPQHF. CDR3 nucleotide sequence: TGTGCCAGCACGACCGGGGGGGTCGGACCCCAGCATTTT.

This clone appeared a few times. The chain combines TRBV29-1 with TRBJ2-2; D is tentatively TRBD1 or TRBD2 (5 bases each). The CDR3 has 11 amino acids. Trimming left V 6 bases short and J 6 bases short, with 8 bases between. Germline CDR1 reads SQVTM; CDR2 reads ANQGSEA. The CDR3 spells CSVGDPGELFF. The CDR3 DNA is TGCAGCGTGGGGGACCCCGGGGAGCTGTTTTTT.

This clone has a handful of counts. This chain uses TRBV18 with TRBJ1-5, with D possibly matching TRBD1 (5 bases). The CDR3 is 15 residues long. The germline CDR1 and CDR2 sequences are KGHSH and LQKENI. With 2 bases removed from V and 1 base from J, the gap between germline ends came to 9 bases. The CDR3, as DNA: TGTGCCAGCTCACCAGTGGACAAGAGCAATCAGCCCCAGCATTTT. Encoded protein: CASSPVDKSNQPQHF.